This T cell receptor beta chain comes out of a study of blood T cell repertoires in COVID-19. Overall study: Sample material is recorded as cDNA or gDNA derived from T cells, B-cell-depleted T cells, or PBMCs.

As handled by the study authors: Amplification of reference gene primers was used by the study to estimate nucleated cell counts. Sequenced by immunoSEQ multiplex PCR; TCRdb stores in-frame clones only, minus some. Clonal size and the V and J genes are those of that table, whereas D and trimming came from the DNA. The sample carries 150,000 to 200,000 clones, around 90% recorded once. Per germline, CDR1 LNHDA and CDR2 SQIVND (reference sequence). Trimming at V came to 4 bases and at J to 0 bases, leaving 10 bases not matched to a gene. The CDR3 extends over 19 amino acids. The material sequenced was peripheral blood. This receptor was taken from a man aged 35-49 years with acute or convalescent COVID-19. The rearrangement joins TRBV19 to TRBJ2-1, with 12 bases lining up with TRBD2. CDR3 bases: TGTGCCAGTAGTAGTTTGGTACTAGCGGGGGGAACCTCCTACAATGAGCAGTTCTTC. It codes for CASSSLVLAGGTSYNEQFF.